The 2 T cell receptor beta chains presented below share a single source sample, sequenced in a study of control samples from healthy donors and cancer patients. Sequenced by immunoSEQ multiplex PCR; TCRdb stores in-frame clones only, minus some. In the table there are about 170,000 clones, roughly 93% of which are singletons. The sequenced sample was blood. The receptors here all came from a woman aged 60-75 years in good health.

V gene TRBV6-2 or TRBV6-3 combines with J gene TRBJ2-5; 10 bases are a match to TRBD2. This CDR3 has 17 amino acids. Losses at the gene ends were 2 bases for V and 5 bases for J; bases not matched to a gene: 11. Germline V lookup: CDR1 MNHEY, CDR2 SVGEGT. This CDR3 is CASSYARTSGFSETQYF. As DNA, the CDR3 is TGTGCCAGCAGTTACGCACGGACTAGCGGTTTTTCGGAGACCCAGTACTTC.

This chain joins TRBV19 and TRBJ1-4, with no clear D. Germline V gene lookup returns CDR1 LNHDA and CDR2 SQIVND (reference sequence). This CDR3 region has 14 residues. V was pared by 3 bases and J by 0 bases, with 5 bases between. Here the CDR3 reads CASSMSATNEKLFF. The CDR3 DNA reads TGTGCCAGTAGTATGAGTGCAACTAATGAAAAACTGTTTTTT.